The T cell receptor (beta chain) under discussion was sequenced for a study of T cell clonotyping in hematopoietic cell transplantation. Study-wide results and limits: Recipient TCR diversity dropped after transplant; expanded clonotypes rose from day 30 to 180.

Only in-frame clones appear in the TCRdb table, and some are missing; sequencing was by immunoSEQ multiplex PCR. The sample comprises about 27,000 clones, approximately 95% of which are singletons, and approximately 1.5% rests with the top ten. A word on this clone: Its antigen is unknown.

The CDR3 spans 13 residues. Per germline, CDR1 MDHEN and CDR2 SYDVKM. V was cut by 9 bases and J by 1 base, with 12 bases left in between. The receptor's source is a man aged 50-60 years in good health. Some clones in this sample may be carry-over from other donors' samples. This chain uses TRBV28 with TRBJ1-1; no clear D gene. The sequenced material came from peripheral blood mononuclear cells. CDR3 loop: CASLRPGNTEAFF. CDR3 in DNA: TGTGCCAGTCTTAGGCCCGGGAACACTGAAGCTTTCTTT.